This paragraph reports one T cell receptor beta chain. This same CDR3 is encoded by further DNA sequences in the sample. Enrolled through a virtual design, the participants were between 18 and 89 years of age and came from 24 US areas. Which cohort a participant joined came from the clinical history participants gave. Clones were read by immunoSEQ multiplex PCR, and TCRdb kept only the in-frame ones, dropping some. Here the sample spans about 170,000 clones, around 88% being singletons. This specimen belongs to a study of blood T cell repertoires in COVID-19. The wider study: Both acute and convalescent COVID-19 samples were obtained from the United States, Italy and Spain.

CDR3 size: 12 residues. V lost 6 bases, J lost 5 bases, and 7 bases lay in between. The rearrangement uses TRBV12-3 or TRBV12-4 and TRBJ2-2; a weak D match, TRBD2 (6 bases). The receptor's source is a woman in her forties or fifties in a cohort exposed to, infected with or recovered from COVID-19 (not recorded which). The sample taken for sequencing was PBMCs or T cells enriched from blood (not recorded which). The CDR3 here is CASSRGTGELFF. The CDR3 DNA follows: TGTGCCAGCAGCCGGGGGACCGGGGAGCTGTTTTTT.